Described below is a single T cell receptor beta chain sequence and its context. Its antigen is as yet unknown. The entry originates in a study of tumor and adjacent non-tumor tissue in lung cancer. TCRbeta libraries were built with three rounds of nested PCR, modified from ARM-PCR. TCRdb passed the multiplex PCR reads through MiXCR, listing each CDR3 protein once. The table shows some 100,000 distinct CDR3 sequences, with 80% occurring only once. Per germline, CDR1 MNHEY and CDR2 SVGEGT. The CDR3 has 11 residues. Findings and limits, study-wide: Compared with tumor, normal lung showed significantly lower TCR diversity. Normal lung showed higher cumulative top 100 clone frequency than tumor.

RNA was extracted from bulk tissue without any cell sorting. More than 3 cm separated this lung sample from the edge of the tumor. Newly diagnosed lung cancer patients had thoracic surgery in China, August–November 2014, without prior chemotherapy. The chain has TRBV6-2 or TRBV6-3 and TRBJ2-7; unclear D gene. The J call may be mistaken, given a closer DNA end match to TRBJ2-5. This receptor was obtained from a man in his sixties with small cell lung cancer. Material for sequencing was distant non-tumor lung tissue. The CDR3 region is CASSYGETQYF. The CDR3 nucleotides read TGTGCCAGCAGTTACGGTGAGACCCAGTACTTC.